The 32 T cell receptor beta chains below all came from one sample that was sequenced in a study of T cell responses to AZD1222 COVID-19 vaccine. TCRdb's copy holds only in-frame clones and misses some; the assay was immunoSEQ multiplex PCR. This table has around 170,000 clones, 75% to 95% appearing once. The sequenced sample was peripheral blood, obtained on day 0 of AZD1222 vaccination. The receptors here all came from an adult in good health.

The V gene is TRBV5-1, the J gene TRBJ2-2; TRBD1 aligns across 7 bases. This CDR3 has 16 amino acids. The V gene's germline CDR1 is SGHRS and CDR2 YFSETQ. Germline trimming cut 6 bases from V and 2 bases from J; bases unmatched to any gene: 10. The chain's CDR3 is CASIGGSPINTGELFF. CDR3 bases: TGCGCCAGCATAGGGGGCAGTCCTATCAACACCGGGGAGCTGTTTTTT.

The chain carries TRBV6-5 and TRBJ1-2, with 8 positions matching TRBD1. This CDR3 contains 14 residues. Unmatched junction bases numbered 11, after V lost 6 bases and J lost 8 bases. The germline gives CDR1 MNHEY, CDR2 SVGAGI. CDR3 sequence reads: CASSLQGASRGYTF. CDR3 DNA sequence: TGTGCCAGCAGCCTCCAGGGGGCTAGTCGCGGCTACACCTTC.

The chain couples TRBV3-1 (or the pseudogene TRBV3-2) to TRBJ2-7, with a possible D match to TRBD1 (5 bases). V was clipped by 4 bases and J by 1 base, with 14 bases between them. Germline values: CDR1 LGHDT, CDR2 YNNKEL (reference sequence). This CDR3 has 15 amino acids. The CDR3 bases are TGTGCCAGCAGCCTTTTGAAGGGGCTTTCCTACGAGCAGTACTTC. It translates to CASSLLKGLSYEQYF.

This chain links TRBV28 with TRBJ1-2, with 7 bases matching TRBD1. Germline V gives CDR1 MDHEN, CDR2 SYDVKM. The J segment lost 0 bases and the V segment lost 2 bases, leaving 6 bases of the junction unmatched. The CDR3 runs to 16 residues. The CDR3 spells CASSLPAGGPNYGYTF. CDR3 bases: TGTGCCAGCAGTTTACCCGCAGGGGGTCCTAACTATGGCTACACCTTC.

The rearrangement uses TRBV28 and TRBJ1-6, with TRBD1 matching 8 bases. V lost 5 bases and J lost 6; bases outside the gene matches: 12. The CDR3 loop spans 17 amino acids. Germline V lookup: CDR1 MDHEN, CDR2 SYDVKM. For the CDR3, the DNA is TGTGCCAGCAGTAAGAATAGACAGGGGTTGGGTAATTCACCCCTCCACTTT. Protein sequence: CASSKNRQGLGNSPLHF. The complete variable domain, with remaining parts taken from reference TRBV28 and TRBJ1-6, reads DVKVTQSSRYLVKRTGEKVFLECVQDMDHENMFWYRQDPGLGLRLIYFSYDVKMKEKGDIPEGYSVSREKKERFSLILESASTNQTSMYLCASSKNRQGLGNSPLHFGNGTRLTVT.

The chain combines TRBV28 with TRBJ1-1; D call uncertain. Trimming took 4 bases from V and 6 from J, leaving 12 bases between them. This CDR3 is built from 13 residues. Germline V lookup: CDR1 MDHEN, CDR2 SYDVKM. The CDR3 bases are TGTGCCAGCAGTTCCCTTGGTTTCGCTGAAGCTTTCTTT. Translation: CASSSLGFAEAFF.

In nucleotides, the CDR3 is TGTGCCAGCAGCCAAGATTTGGCTAGCGGTTACAATGAGCAGTTCTTC. This codes for CASSQDLASGYNEQFF. The rearrangement uses TRBV3-1 (or the pseudogene TRBV3-2) and TRBJ2-1; 7 bases are shared with TRBD2. The germline V gene encodes CDR1 LGHDT and CDR2 YNNKEL (reference sequence). CDR3 length: 16 residues. V trimming: 0 bases; J trimming: 4 bases; junction bases outside the gene matches: 6.

The chain combines TRBV9 with TRBJ1-6; unclear D gene. The CDR3 contains 14 residues. Looked up from germline, CDR1 is SGDLS and CDR2 is YYNGEE. Trimming took off 4 bases at V and 5 bases at J, with 10 bases between the two ends. The CDR3 region has the DNA TGTGCCAGCAGCTCGACAATGGATAATTCACCCCTCCACTTT. It yields the protein CASSSTMDNSPLHF.

The chain couples TRBV28 to TRBJ1-2; 11 bases are shared with TRBD1. The CDR3 sequence is 15 residues long. With V trimmed by 6 bases and J by 3 bases, 6 bases remained unmatched. Germline V CDR1 and CDR2: MDHEN, SYDVKM. CDR3 DNA sequence: TGTGCCAGCAGACCCCGGACAGGGGGCTACTATGGCTACACCTTC. This translates into CASRPRTGGYYGYTF.

The J gene is TRBJ2-2, the V gene TRBV4-1, with TRBD2 matching 10 bases. CDR3 length equals 17 residues. V trimming: 0 bases; J trimming: 3 bases; junction bases outside the gene matches: 4. Looked up from germline, CDR1 is MGHRA and CDR2 is YSYEKL. CDR3 loop: CASSQEAGGAYTGELFF. CDR3 coding DNA: TGCGCCAGCAGCCAAGAAGCGGGGGGGGCGTACACCGGGGAGCTGTTTTTT.

The rearrangement uses TRBV7-8 and TRBJ1-2; D perhaps matches TRBD1 (5 bases). This CDR3 comprises 13 residues. V was clipped by 1 base and J by 8 bases, with 11 bases between them. CDR1 is SGHVS and CDR2 is FQNEAQ in the germline V gene. CDR3: CASSLGQGDGYTF. The CDR3 nucleotides are TGTGCCAGCAGCTTAGGTCAGGGCGACGGCTACACCTTC.

The genes are TRBV6-5 and TRBJ1-4, with D possibly TRBD1 on 5 matching bases. V lost 2 bases, J lost 8 bases, and 18 bases lay in between. Per the germline V gene, CDR1 is MNHEY and CDR2 is SVGAGI. CDR3 length: 16 amino acids. CDR3 coding DNA: TGTGCCAGCAGTTACGAAGGATCGGGGGGTGGAGAAAAACTGTTTTTT. Its protein is CASSYEGSGGGEKLFF.

This chain joins TRBV5-1 and TRBJ2-1; 12 bases align to TRBD2. Germline trimming cut 6 bases from V and 6 bases from J; bases unmatched to any gene: 10. Germline V gene sequence: CDR1 SGHRS, CDR2 YFSETQ. CDR3 length: 16 residues. The CDR3 bases are TGCGCCAGCACTGGGCTAGCGGGGGGGCCGGGCAATGAGCAGTTCTTC. It encodes CASTGLAGGPGNEQFF.

The V and J genes are TRBV11-1 and TRBJ1-2, with D tentatively TRBD1 (6 bases). Germline loops: CDR1 SGHAT, CDR2 FQDESV (reference sequence). The V and J ends lost 4 bases and 4 bases respectively, with 10 bases between them. There are 13 residues in the CDR3. CDR3: CASSSTDSYGYTF. CDR3 nucleotides: TGTGCCAGCAGCTCTACGGACAGCTATGGCTACACCTTC.

This clone was counted a few times. This rearrangement joins TRBV6-5 to TRBJ2-5; no definite D call. Germline V gives CDR1 MNHEY, CDR2 SVGAGI. Trimming stripped 7 bases from V and 0 bases from J, with 12 bases between. The length of the CDR3 is 14 residues. As DNA, the CDR3 is TGTGCCAGCAATCACGGCCAGTACCAAGAGACCCAGTACTTC. Residues: CASNHGQYQETQYF.

The V and J genes are TRBV19 and TRBJ2-1; 8 nucleotides align to TRBD2. Germline trimming cut 5 bases from V and 1 base from J; bases unmatched to any gene: 4. This CDR3 contains 15 residues. Germline V gene lookup returns CDR1 LNHDA and CDR2 SQIVND (reference sequence). CDR3 DNA sequence: TGTGCCAGTAGTCCTCGACTAGCGTCCTACAATGAGCAGTTCTTC. Translated, it gives CASSPRLASYNEQFF.

The chain is built from TRBV4-1 and TRBJ1-5, with TRBD1 identical over 8 bases. Germline-derived CDR1 and CDR2 are MGHRA and YSYEKL. There are 19 residues in the CDR3. With 4 bases clipped from V and 0 bases from J, the junction kept 14 bases outside the gene matches. In DNA form, the CDR3 reads TGCGCCAGCAGCCGGAAAATGCGGACAGGGTATAATAGCAATCAGCCCCAGCATTTT. Translated, it gives CASSRKMRTGYNSNQPQHF.

V usage is TRBV25-1 and J usage is TRBJ2-1; a weak D match, TRBD2 (5 bases). The V end was cut by 4 bases, the J end by 4 bases, with 8 bases between. Germline V CDR1 and CDR2: MGHDK, SYGVNS. The CDR3 is 13 amino acids. CDR3 in DNA: TGTGCCAGCAGTGGGACGGGATACAATGAGCAGTTCTTC. Its translation is CASSGTGYNEQFF.

This chain uses TRBV5-6 with TRBJ2-7; 11 nucleotides match TRBD1. Germline V gene sequence: CDR1 SGHDT, CDR2 YYEEEE. J lost 5 bases, V lost 4 bases, and 5 bases had no gene match. This CDR3 has 14 amino acids. The CDR3 loop is CASSVGQGANEQYF. CDR3 sequence (DNA): TGTGCCAGCAGCGTTGGACAGGGGGCCAACGAGCAGTACTTC.

The chain uses TRBV18 and TRBJ2-7, with TRBD2 identical over 7 bases. The J segment lost 7 bases and the V segment lost 0 bases, leaving 6 bases of the junction unmatched. Germline V gene lookup returns CDR1 KGHSH and CDR2 LQKENI. The CDR3 consists of 14 residues. This CDR3 reads CASSPPWVGGEQYF. Here the CDR3 DNA reads TGTGCCAGCTCACCACCATGGGTGGGAGGGGAGCAGTACTTC. The full variable domain, its missing parts supplied by reference TRBV18 and TRBJ2-7, is NAGVMQNPRHLVRRRGQEARLRCSPMKGHSHVYWYRQLPEEGLKFMVYLQKENIIDESGMPKERFSAEFPKEGPSILRIQQVVRGDSAAYFCASSPPWVGGEQYFGPGTRLTVT.

The chain is built from TRBV6-5 and TRBJ2-3; D possibly corresponds to TRBD2 (5 bases). Germline V CDR1 and CDR2: MNHEY, SVGAGI. The CDR3 totals 12 residues. Trimming left V 8 bases short and J 11 bases short, with 17 bases between. CDR3 in DNA: TGTGCCAGCTCCGAGCGACGGGATTTGCAGTATTTT. Its translation: CASSERRDLQYF.

The chain employs TRBV24-1 and TRBJ1-2; perhaps TRBD1 as D (5 bases). CDR1 and CDR2 (germline): KGHDR, SFDVKD. Trimming cost V 1 base and J 7 bases, with 12 bases left between them. The CDR3 length is 14 residues. As DNA, the CDR3 is TGTGCCACCAGTGATTTAGGAGGGGCGAGTGGCTACACCTTC. It codes for CATSDLGGASGYTF.

J is TRBJ2-1 and V is TRBV11-3; a weak D match, TRBD2 (6 bases). Deletions cut 1 base from V and 4 bases from J, with 11 bases between. The CDR3 has 15 residues. Germline values: CDR1 SGHNT, CDR2 YENEEA. CDR3 nucleotide sequence: TGTGCCAGCAGCTTAGTAAGTGGGGGGTACAATGAGCAGTTCTTC. Protein: CASSLVSGGYNEQFF.

The rearrangement links TRBV11-2 to TRBJ2-7; D not certain. The V end lost 1 base, the J end lost 3 bases, and 10 bases lay between the germline ends. The germline CDR1 and CDR2 sequences are SGHAT and FQNNGV. CDR3 length: 14 residues. The CDR3 DNA reads as TGTGCCAGCAGCTTAGTGGCCCCCATCTACGAGCAGTACTTC. Amino acids: CASSLVAPIYEQYF.

The J gene is TRBJ2-5, the V gene TRBV14; tentatively, D is TRBD1 (6 bases). Germline CDR1 SGHDN, CDR2 FVKESK. The CDR3 is 15 amino acids. Trimming took 2 bases from V and 4 from J, leaving 14 bases between them. The CDR3 coding sequence is TGTGCCAGCAGCCAACTTGGGACATTGGGAGAGACCCAGTACTTC. Protein: CASSQLGTLGETQYF.

V gene TRBV6-5 combines with J gene TRBJ2-3, with D possibly being TRBD2 (5 bases). The CDR3 contains 14 residues. Germline CDR1 reads MNHEY; CDR2 reads SVGAGI. The V end lost 2 bases, the J end lost 2 bases, and 8 bases lay between the germline ends. The CDR3 sequence: CASSYGEITDTQYF. Written as DNA, the CDR3 is TGTGCCAGCAGTTACGGGGAGATCACAGATACGCAGTATTTT.

The chain is built from TRBV10-2 and TRBJ1-1; a weak D match, TRBD1 (5 bases). The germline V gene encodes CDR1 WSHSY and CDR2 SAAADI. Trimming removed 4 bases at V and 5 bases at J, with 11 bases between. CDR3 size: 13 residues. CDR3 sequence: CASSVQGGTEAFF. The CDR3 DNA reads TGCGCCAGCAGTGTCCAGGGTGGGACTGAAGCTTTCTTT.

The chain joins TRBV9 to TRBJ1-6; D might be TRBD1 (5 bases). This CDR3 contains 14 residues. V was shortened by 5 bases and J by 9 bases, with 15 bases between the two germline ends. The germline CDR1 and CDR2 sequences are SGDLS and YYNGEE. CDR3 sequence: CASSIQGEGSPLHF. For the CDR3, the DNA is TGTGCCAGCAGTATTCAAGGGGAGGGTTCACCCCTCCACTTT.

The chain couples TRBV4-1 to TRBJ2-7; D not certain. Trimming left V 2 bases short and J 6 bases short, with 11 bases between. CDR3 length: 13 amino acids. Germline V CDR1 and CDR2: MGHRA, YSYEKL. Here the CDR3 reads CASSQHKGSEQYF. Here the CDR3 DNA reads TGCGCCAGCAGCCAACATAAGGGAAGCGAGCAGTACTTC.

The chain uses TRBV28 and TRBJ1-4; possible D gene TRBD1, 6 bases. The CDR3 is 17 residues long. CDR1 is MDHEN and CDR2 is SYDVKM in the germline V gene. Trimming left V 7 bases short and J 3 bases short, with 21 bases between. The CDR3 reads CASIPTGKGLSNEKLFF. DNA for the CDR3: TGTGCCAGCATCCCAACAGGGAAAGGGCTGTCTAATGAAAAACTGTTTTTT.

This rearrangement joins TRBV7-2 to TRBJ2-7; D remains unclear. The germline V and J ends were trimmed by 1 base and 1 base, with 8 bases remaining between them. From germline, CDR1 is SGHTA and CDR2 FQGNSA. The CDR3 spans 14 residues. The CDR3 nucleotides read TGTGCCAGCAGCTTAGGTAGGCTGTCCTACGAGCAGTACTTC. Encoded protein: CASSLGRLSYEQYF.

The chain joins TRBV6-5 to TRBJ2-7, with D hard to call. Trimming removed 6 bases from V and 3 bases from J, with 12 bases in between. The germline gives CDR1 MNHEY, CDR2 SVGAGI. CDR3 length: 13 residues. The CDR3 is CASRAAPYYEQYF. The CDR3 region has the DNA TGTGCCAGCAGGGCGGCCCCTTACTACGAGCAGTACTTC.